A selection of T cell receptor beta chains follows, all from one sample in a study of technical replicates of blood from a few donors. Some clones are missing from TCRdb's copy, which holds only in-frame ones; the method was immunoSEQ multiplex PCR. The sample holds tens of thousands of clones, roughly 90% seen once. The sequenced sample consisted of PBMCs. These receptor sequences come from a human donor in good health. Some clones in this sample may be carry-over from other donors' samples. Each CDR3 is given without its conserved first and last residue. The D gene is left open where the match is weak.

CDR3	D	J	V
AWTTGETQY	-	TRBJ2-5	TRBV30
ASSLMRATGGPTVVDTQY	TRBD2	TRBJ2-3	TRBV7-3
ASGTALAGGDNEQF	TRBD2	TRBJ2-1	TRBV12-5
ASSLGLAVVNEQF	TRBD2	TRBJ2-1	TRBV7-3
ASSLSNSGSPLH	-	TRBJ1-6	TRBV5-1
ASSLASGSVNEQF	TRBD2	TRBJ2-1	TRBV7-9
SVVEVVGQPQH	-	TRBJ1-5	TRBV29-1
ASHRLDSSYNEQF	-	TRBJ2-1	TRBV6-7
ASSYEGLAGNEQY	TRBD2	TRBJ2-7	TRBV7-2
ASSPCGGHSYEQY	-	TRBJ2-7	TRBV18
ASSLVRTGGLAYEQY	TRBD1	TRBJ2-7	TRBV11-2
ASSLEGREETQY	-	TRBJ2-5	TRBV7-6
ASSRLAGGPGDTQY	TRBD2	TRBJ2-3	TRBV7-3
ATSRGRTASNQPQH	-	TRBJ1-5	TRBV15
ASTKPGLAYNEQF	TRBD2	TRBJ2-1	TRBV6-5
ASSQTGGLASYEQY	TRBD1	TRBJ2-7	TRBV6-6
ASSLDGANYGYT	-	TRBJ1-2	TRBV5-1
AWMERLAGNNEQF	TRBD2	TRBJ2-1	TRBV30
ASSATTDTQY	-	TRBJ2-3	TRBV18
ASSPRDRPEQY	TRBD1	TRBJ2-7	TRBV5-1
ASVLDRMLLGRKLF	-	TRBJ1-4	TRBV25-1
ASSSFYEQY	-	TRBJ2-7	TRBV5-8
ASSYGLAGSSYEQY	TRBD2	TRBJ2-7	TRBV11-2
ASSLGRYNSPLH	-	TRBJ1-6	TRBV13
ASSRSLRGLGEQY	TRBD1	TRBJ2-7	TRBV7-9
ASSETSGNTDTQY	TRBD2	TRBJ2-3	TRBV6-1
ASSLRRWGGRTGEQF	TRBD2	TRBJ2-1	TRBV7-8
ASSISATGYEQY	-	TRBJ2-7	TRBV19
ASSKVADRALYSYNSPLH	-	TRBJ1-6	TRBV21-1
ATSSHQGAARFYNEQF	TRBD1	TRBJ2-1	TRBV15
ASSVTGTHTEAF	-	TRBJ1-1	TRBV9
ASSPRGGYEQY	-	TRBJ2-7	TRBV5-6
ASRPPLAAPQETQY	TRBD2	TRBJ2-5	TRBV11-3
ASSLRTGHEQY	TRBD1	TRBJ2-7	TRBV7-8
ASSLEGEGYNEQF	-	TRBJ2-1	TRBV11-2
ASSSGDSWESQY	-	TRBJ2-5	TRBV27
ASSEASGLQGTQY	-	TRBJ2-5	TRBV2
ASSDAASATEAF	-	TRBJ1-1	TRBV2
ASSLEASGGAGTQY	TRBD2	TRBJ2-3	TRBV7-2
ASSLQGTSGLTDTQY	TRBD2	TRBJ2-3	TRBV5-1
ASPGTSGLNEQF	TRBD2	TRBJ2-1	TRBV10-3
ASSYPGQGYYGYT	TRBD1	TRBJ1-2	TRBV11-3
ASSPTGQGTAPGAGDFHEQY	TRBD1	TRBJ2-7	TRBV7-3